Listed here are 11 T cell receptor beta chains from one sample, sequenced in a study of T cells after yellow fever vaccination. One entry per CDR3 protein, called by TCRdb with MiXCR from the 5' RACE reads. The sample lists approximately 350,000 distinct CDR3 sequences, 11% occurring once. The source was PBMCs, collected on the day of the first yellow fever vaccination. The receptors originated from a man between 18 and 29 years old who received the YFV17D yellow fever vaccine.

A few counts support this clonotype. This rearrangement joins TRBV7-2 to TRBJ2-3; 8 bases line up with TRBD2. The length of the CDR3 is 14 residues. The germline gives CDR1 SGHTA, CDR2 FQGNSA. J lost 2 bases, V lost 5 bases, and 3 bases had no gene match. The CDR3: CASSRGGATDTQYF. The CDR3 region has the DNA TGTGCCAGCAGCCGGGGGGGGGCCACAGATACGCAGTATTTT.

This clonotype has ten or more counts. This chain joins TRBV5-1 and TRBJ2-5; D may correspond to TRBD1 or TRBD2 (5 bases each). V was cut by 8 bases and J by 2 bases, with 13 bases left in between. CDR1 and CDR2 from the germline V gene are SGHRS and YFSETQ. There are 13 residues in the CDR3. CDR3 sequence: CASRGEGQETQYF. The DNA for the CDR3 is TGCGCCAGTCGGGGTGAGGGGCAAGAGACCCAGTACTTC.

The CDR3 nucleotides read TGCGCCAGCAGCTCAGGTAGCCCAGATACGCAGTATTTT. Its translation is CASSSGSPDTQYF. V and J are TRBV5-1 and TRBJ2-3; D call uncertain. This CDR3 spans 13 amino acids. The V end lost 3 bases, the J end lost 4 bases, and 9 bases lay between the germline ends. CDR1 is SGHRS, CDR2 YFSETQ, per germline.

The J gene is TRBJ2-7, the V gene TRBV4-1; 9 nucleotides agree with TRBD2. V lost 0 bases and J lost 1; bases outside the gene matches: 10. The V gene's germline CDR1 is MGHRA and CDR2 YSYEKL. The CDR3 is made up of 18 amino acids. CDR3 nucleotides: TGCGCCAGCAGCCAAGAATACAATCGGACTAGCGCATCCTACGAGCAGTACTTC. Protein sequence: CASSQEYNRTSASYEQYF.

This clonotype was counted a single time. The chain is built from TRBV3-1 and TRBJ1-5; D gene ambiguous. This CDR3 region has 16 residues. Trimming took off 3 bases at V and 7 bases at J, with 19 bases between the two ends. Germline V gene lookup returns CDR1 LGHDT and CDR2 YNNKEL (reference sequence). CDR3 sequence (DNA): TGTGCCAGCAGCCATGATTACTTTGGACGCCAGCAGCCCCAGCATTTT. It is translated as CASSHDYFGRQQPQHF.

This clonotype came up many times. V gene TRBV11-1 combines with J gene TRBJ2-1; 7 bases line up with TRBD2. Germline CDR1 and CDR2: SGHAT and FQDESV (reference sequence). The V gene end was trimmed by 4 bases and the J gene end by 6 bases; junction bases not matched to a gene: 0. This CDR3 has 12 amino acids. This CDR3 is CASSWGGNEQFF. The DNA of the CDR3 is TGTGCCAGCAGCTGGGGGGGCAATGAGCAGTTCTTC. The full variable domain, with the rest looked up from reference TRBV11-1 and TRBJ2-1, is EAEVAQSPRYKITEKSQAVAFWCDPISGHATLYWYRQILGQGPELLVQFQDESVVDDSQLPKDRFSAERLKGVDSTLKIQPAELGDSAMYLCASSWGGNEQFFGPGTRLTVL.

This clonotype was counted a few times. The chain recombines TRBV7-7 with TRBJ2-5; 11 nucleotides match TRBD2. The V gene end was trimmed by 1 base and the J gene end by 5 bases; junction bases not matched to a gene: 9. Germline CDR1 SSHAT, CDR2 FNYEAQ (reference sequence). The CDR3 totals 17 residues. The CDR3, as DNA: TGTGCCAGCAGCTTAGATAGCGGGGGGGCCCTAACGGAGACCCAGTACTTC. Its translation is CASSLDSGGALTETQYF.

This chain links TRBV28 with TRBJ2-4; TRBD2 aligns across 11 bases. Germline CDR1 and CDR2: MDHEN and SYDVKM. V was clipped by 4 bases and J by 1 base; unmatched bases: 6. There are 17 residues in the CDR3. The CDR3 reads CASSSLAGGGAKNIQYF. The CDR3 bases are TGTGCCAGCAGTTCGCTAGCGGGGGGCGGGGCCAAAAACATTCAGTACTTC.

This chain uses TRBV20-1 with TRBJ1-6; tentatively, D is TRBD1 (6 bases). This CDR3 is built from 17 residues. The germline gives CDR1 DFQATT, CDR2 SNEGSKA (reference sequence). V dropped 6 bases and J dropped 3 bases, with 21 bases sitting between them. CDR3 sequence: CSAAKLLAGHYNSPLHF. The CDR3 DNA is TGCAGTGCCGCAAAGCTGCTTGCGGGACACTATAATTCACCCCTCCACTTT.

The J gene is TRBJ1-2, the V gene TRBV20-1; D not certain. The ends were cut back, 5 bases at V and 8 bases at J, with 9 bases in the middle. Germline V gene sequence: CDR1 DFQATT, CDR2 SNEGSKA (reference sequence). The CDR3 has 10 residues. CDR3 protein: CSAWAHGYTF. The CDR3 DNA is TGCAGTGCTTGGGCCCACGGCTACACCTTC.

There are many counts of this clonotype. V gene TRBV5-4 combines with J gene TRBJ2-5, with 9 bases lining up with TRBD1. Trimming cost V 3 bases and J 2 bases; bases outside gene matches: 2. Germline CDR1 is SGHNT and CDR2 is YYREEE (reference sequence). The CDR3 is 14 residues long. The CDR3: CASSSGTGQETQYF. CDR3 coding DNA: TGTGCCAGCAGCTCCGGGACAGGGCAAGAGACCCAGTACTTC.